The 23 T cell receptor beta chains given below trace back to one sample, sequenced in a study of CD8 T cells in ankylosing spondylitis. Study-wide points: There was a TCR beta motif, made of fewer than 10 highly homologous variants, that appeared characteristic of ankylosing spondylitis blood.

These receptors have no identified antigens. TCRdb passed the 5' RACE reads through MiXCR, listing each CDR3 protein once. Of roughly 700,000 distinct CDR3 sequences listed, about 20% are singletons. What was sequenced was blood, either unsorted or a sorted T cell fraction (not recorded which). These receptor sequences come from a male donor with ankylosing spondylitis.

This clonotype was picked up a small number of times. This chain joins TRBV28 and TRBJ1-1; D possibly corresponds to TRBD1 (5 bases). CDR1 MDHEN and CDR2 SYDVKM come from the germline V gene. The CDR3 covers 14 residues. V dropped 7 bases and J dropped 0 bases, with 12 bases sitting between them. The CDR3 here is CASIPWGVNTEAFF. The CDR3 region has the DNA TGTGCCAGCATCCCTTGGGGGGTGAACACTGAAGCTTTCTTT.

The gene calls are TRBV5-1 and TRBJ1-2, with D tentatively TRBD1 (5 bases). CDR3 size: 15 residues. Trimming shortened V by 0 bases and J by 6 bases, and 15 bases separated the two germline ends. Germline V CDR1 and CDR2: SGHRS, YFSETQ. DNA of the CDR3: TGCGCCAGCAGCTTGGTTGGGGCAGGAGGTAATGGCTACACCTTC. The encoded protein is CASSLVGAGGNGYTF.

This clonotype was found a few times. The rearrangement uses TRBV7-9 and TRBJ1-1; no reliable D call. V was pared by 7 bases and J by 0 bases, with 12 bases between. Germline V gene lookup returns CDR1 SEHNR and CDR2 FQNEAQ (reference sequence). The CDR3 has 14 amino acids. Here the CDR3 reads CASTVKLLNTEAFF. The CDR3 nucleotides read TGTGCCAGCACCGTTAAACTATTGAACACTGAAGCTTTCTTT.

The sample holds one count of this clonotype. This chain uses TRBV6-2 or TRBV6-3 with TRBJ2-7; D uncertain. CDR1 is MNHEY, CDR2 SVGEGT, per germline. V was cut by 4 bases and J by 5 bases, with 9 bases left in between. The CDR3 has 12 residues. CDR3 amino acids: CASSFPSHEQYF. In nucleotides, the CDR3 is TGTGCCAGCAGTTTTCCGTCGCACGAGCAGTACTTC.

The sample holds a few counts of this clonotype. The chain is built from TRBV11-2 and TRBJ2-7; 7 nucleotides align to TRBD1. CDR1 is SGHAT and CDR2 is FQNNGV in the germline V gene. This CDR3 spans 14 amino acids. The J segment lost 4 bases and the V segment lost 0 bases, leaving 3 bases of the junction unmatched. In nucleotides, the CDR3 is TGTGCCAGCAGCTTAGAGCCACAGGGGTACGAGCAGTACTTC. It specifies CASSLEPQGYEQYF.

Only a few counts were recorded for this clonotype. The V gene is TRBV13, the J gene TRBJ1-1; D is unclear. From germline, CDR1 is PRHDT and CDR2 FYEKMQ (reference sequence). Trimming left V 5 bases short and J 3 bases short, with 10 bases between. The CDR3 is 13 residues long. The DNA for the CDR3 is TGTGCCAGCAGCGCCCCGATGGACACTGAAGCTTTCTTT. It codes for CASSAPMDTEAFF.

J is TRBJ2-2 and V is TRBV15, with TRBD1 matching 9 bases. The CDR3 is 14 residues long. In germline, CDR1 is LNHNV, CDR2 YYDKDF (reference sequence). Losses at the gene ends were 5 bases for V and 7 bases for J; bases not matched to a gene: 5. The CDR3 bases are TGTGCCACCAGCTCCAGACAGGGGGACGGGGAGCTGTTTTTT. Protein product: CATSSRQGDGELFF.

This chain links TRBV25-1 with TRBJ2-2; TRBD2 might be the D (5 bases). This CDR3 contains 14 residues. V gave up 6 bases and J gave up 0 bases, with 8 bases separating them. In germline, CDR1 is MGHDK, CDR2 SYGVNS. The CDR3 region is CASRFGANTGELFF. The CDR3 DNA sequence: TGTGCCAGCAGATTCGGGGCGAACACCGGGGAGCTGTTTTTT.

V and J are TRBV5-5 and TRBJ2-5; D may be TRBD2 (7 bases). The CDR3 has 16 amino acids. Between the trimmed V and J ends, which lost 0 bases and 3 bases, there was a span of 15 bases. The germline gives CDR1 SGHKS, CDR2 YYEKEE (reference sequence). The CDR3 coding sequence is TGTGCCAGCAGCTTGGCGGGGGGCGGGGACAAAGAGACCCAGTACTTC. This translates into CASSLAGGGDKETQYF.

A remark on this clonotype: The junction and the germline gene differ at one end; a read error may be behind it. The chain combines TRBV30 with TRBJ1-2; D is unresolved. The CDR3 spans 11 residues. CDR1 and CDR2 (germline): GTSNPN, SVGIG (reference sequence). This CDR3 is CAWSVGYGYAF. The DNA of the CDR3 is TGTGCCTGGAGTGTTGGTTATGGCTACGCCTTC.

The CDR3 loop reads CAISPGTGELFF. The CDR3 DNA is TGTGCCATCAGTCCAGGGACCGGGGAGCTGTTTTTT. This rearrangement joins TRBV10-3 to TRBJ2-2; a weak D match, TRBD1 (5 bases). In germline, CDR1 is ENHRY, CDR2 SYGVKD. There are 12 residues in the CDR3. Trimming removed 5 bases from V and 5 bases from J, with 6 bases in between.

The chain joins TRBV20-1 to TRBJ1-1; D call uncertain. Trimming left V 1 base short and J 6 bases short, with 18 bases between. CDR3 length: 15 amino acids. Germline V gene sequence: CDR1 DFQATT, CDR2 SNEGSKA (reference sequence). The CDR3 reads CSARVLGVSGPEAFF. The CDR3 nucleotides read TGCAGTGCTAGAGTTTTGGGAGTCTCAGGCCCTGAAGCTTTCTTT.

This clonotype was found a few times. This chain connects TRBV9 to TRBJ1-6; the D gene is possibly TRBD1 (5 bases). The CDR3 runs 15 residues. CDR1 is SGDLS and CDR2 is YYNGEE in the germline V gene. The V gene lost 3 bases and the J gene lost 5 bases, with 12 bases spanning the gap. In DNA form, the CDR3 reads TGTGCCAGCAGCGCCCTCTTGGGGGATAATTCACCCCTCCACTTT. This encodes CASSALLGDNSPLHF. The whole variable domain, filled in from reference TRBV9 and TRBJ1-6, reads DSGVTQTPKHLITATGQRVTLRCSPRSGDLSVYWYQQSLDQGLQFLIQYYNGEERAKGNILERFSAQQFPDLHSELNLSSLELGDSALYFCASSALLGDNSPLHFGNGTRLTVT.

This rearrangement joins TRBV5-1 to TRBJ1-4, with D perhaps matching TRBD1 (5 bases). The V end was cut by 2 bases, the J end by 8 bases, with 13 bases between. CDR3 length equals 14 residues. From germline, CDR1 is SGHRS and CDR2 YFSETQ. DNA of the CDR3: TGCGCCAGCAGCTTCGGACAAATCCGGGAAAAACTGTTTTTT. This codes for CASSFGQIREKLFF. Based on the CDR3 plus reference TRBV5-1 and TRBJ1-4, the full variable domain is KAGVTQTPRYLIKTRGQQVTLSCSPISGHRSVSWYQQTPGQGLQFLFEYFSETQRNKGNFPGRFSGRQFSNSRSEMNVSTLELGDSALYLCASSFGQIREKLFFGSGTQLSVL.

The chain employs TRBV5-1 and TRBJ2-7, with 10 positions matching TRBD2. The germline V gene encodes CDR1 SGHRS and CDR2 YFSETQ. The CDR3 is 16 residues long. With 0 bases clipped from V and 3 bases from J, the junction kept 6 bases outside the gene matches. CDR3 DNA: TGCGCCAGCAGCTTGGCCTGGACTAGCGGCTACTACGAGCAGTACTTC. Protein product: CASSLAWTSGYYEQYF.

The rearrangement links TRBV5-4 to TRBJ2-1, with 8 positions matching TRBD2. Germline assignment: CDR1 SGHNT and CDR2 YYREEE (reference sequence). This CDR3 region has 16 residues. The V gene end was trimmed by 2 bases and the J gene end by 8 bases; junction bases not matched to a gene: 12. For the CDR3, the DNA is TGTGCCAGCAGCTTACCCCGGGGGGGTCGGGACGATGAGCAGTTCTTC. Amino acids: CASSLPRGGRDDEQFF.

This clonotype was counted between two and nine times. CDR3 DNA sequence: TGCGCCAGCAGCCAAGTCCCTACAGAAGGCTGGGAAAAACTGTTTTTT. Its translation is CASSQVPTEGWEKLFF. This chain joins TRBV4-1 and TRBJ1-4; D gene uncertain. V was shortened by 1 base and J by 8 bases, with 17 bases between the two germline ends. The germline V gene has CDR1 MGHRA and CDR2 YSYEKL. CDR3 length equals 16 residues.

V gene TRBV12-3 or TRBV12-4 combines with J gene TRBJ2-7; unclear D gene. With 7 bases removed from V and 3 bases from J, the gap between germline ends came to 19 bases. The CDR3 runs 15 residues. The CDR3 is CASTDGRETGYEQYF. In nucleotides, the CDR3 is TGTGCCAGCACCGACGGTAGGGAAACGGGCTACGAGCAGTACTTC.

The chain links TRBV12-3 or TRBV12-4 to TRBJ2-7, with D uncertain. The length of the CDR3 is 14 residues. Trimming cost V 2 bases and J 0 bases, with 8 bases left between them. The CDR3 region has the DNA TGTGCCAGCAGTTTATCTCGGATCTCCTACGAGCAGTACTTC. It encodes CASSLSRISYEQYF.

This chain connects TRBV9 to TRBJ2-5; no definite D call. V lost 5 bases and J 7 bases, leaving 9 bases between the germline ends. This CDR3 contains 11 residues. Per germline, CDR1 SGDLS and CDR2 YYNGEE. The CDR3 spells CASSAGGTQYF. The CDR3 nucleotides read TGTGCCAGCAGTGCCGGCGGGACCCAGTACTTC.

The chain combines TRBV29-1 with TRBJ1-4; 8 bases match TRBD1. CDR1 is SQVTM, CDR2 ANQGSEA, per germline. Trimming took 7 bases from V and 8 from J; bases not matched to a gene: 9. The CDR3 is 13 residues long. This chain's CDR3 is CSAGQGYREKLFF. The CDR3 DNA sequence: TGCAGCGCAGGACAGGGCTACAGGGAAAAACTGTTTTTT. The full variable domain, in which reference TRBV29-1 and TRBJ1-4 provide the parts outside the CDR3, is SAVISQKPSRDICQRGTSLTIQCQVDSQVTMMFWYRQQPGQSLTLIATANQGSEATYESGFVIDKFPISRPNLTFSTLTVSNMSPEDSSIYLCSAGQGYREKLFFGSGTQLSVL.

This clonotype came up many times. This chain links TRBV27 with TRBJ1-6, with 7 bases aligning to TRBD1. This CDR3 is built from 17 residues. The ends lost 6 bases at V and 0 bases at J; junction bases unmatched: 8. Germline V gene data show CDR1 as MNHEY and CDR2 as SMNVEV (reference sequence). In nucleotides, the CDR3 is TGTGCCAGCAGGACGGATCAGGGGGGCTCCTATAATTCACCCCTCCACTTT. It encodes CASRTDQGGSYNSPLHF.

This chain connects TRBV12-3 or TRBV12-4 to TRBJ2-7; 7 nucleotides align to TRBD1. Germline trimming cut 6 bases from V and 5 bases from J; bases unmatched to any gene: 19. The CDR3 is made up of 17 amino acids. The CDR3 loop reads CASSLSSPNDRANEQYF. The CDR3 DNA follows: TGTGCCAGCAGCCTATCCTCGCCCAACGACAGGGCTAACGAGCAGTACTTC.